Here is one T cell receptor beta chain with its context. Its antigen is not identified. The data derive from a study of T cells in Graves' hyperthyroidism and ophthalmopathy. Study outcomes and limitations: In the blood, most expanded thyroid clonotypes above 0.001 appeared as well. For ophthalmopathy, model prediction preceded onset by a median approximately 6 months.

V was cut by 7 bases and J by 2 bases, with 15 bases left in between. This CDR3 is 14 amino acids long. The V gene's germline CDR1 is DFQATT and CDR2 SNEGSKA (reference sequence). Using RNA transcripts as the source, TCR beta CDR3 regions were amplified. The TCR CDR3 was amplified in a first-round RT-PCR using the HTBI primer set. TCRdb re-analysed the multiplex PCR reads in MiXCR, keeping a single row per CDR3 protein. The table has about 400,000 distinct CDR3 sequences, around 15% seen once. The diagnostic basis comprised clinical symptoms, serum thyroxine and TRAb, thyroid ultrasound and orbital computed tomography.

The chain carries TRBV20-1 and TRBJ1-5; TRBD1 is a possible D gene (6 bases). The source is a young woman with Graves' hyperthyroidism. The source material was blood. CDR3 coding DNA: TGCAGTGTCCAGAGGACAGAACGCAATCAGCCCCAGCATTTT. Amino acid sequence: CSVQRTERNQPQHF.